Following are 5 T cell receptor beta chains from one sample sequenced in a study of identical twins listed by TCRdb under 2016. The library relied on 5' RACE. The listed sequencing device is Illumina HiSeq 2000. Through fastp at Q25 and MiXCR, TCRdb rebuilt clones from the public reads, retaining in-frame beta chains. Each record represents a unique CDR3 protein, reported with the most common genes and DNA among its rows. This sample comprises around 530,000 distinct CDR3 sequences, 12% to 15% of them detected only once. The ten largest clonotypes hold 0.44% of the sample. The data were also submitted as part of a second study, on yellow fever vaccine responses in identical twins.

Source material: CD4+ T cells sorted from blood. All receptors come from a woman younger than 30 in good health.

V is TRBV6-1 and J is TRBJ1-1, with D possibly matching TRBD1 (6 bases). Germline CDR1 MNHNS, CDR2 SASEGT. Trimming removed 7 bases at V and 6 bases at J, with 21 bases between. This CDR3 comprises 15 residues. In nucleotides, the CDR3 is TGTGCCAGCACTATTAGAGGACAGTTTAACGCTGAAGCTTTCTTT. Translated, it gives CASTIRGQFNAEAFF.

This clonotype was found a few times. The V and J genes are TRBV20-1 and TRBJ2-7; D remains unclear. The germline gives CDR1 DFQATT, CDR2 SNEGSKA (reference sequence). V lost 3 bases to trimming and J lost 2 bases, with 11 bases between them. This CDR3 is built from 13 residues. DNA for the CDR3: TGCAGTGCTAGTTCTGGCACAGCCTACGAGCAGTACTTC. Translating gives CSASSGTAYEQYF.

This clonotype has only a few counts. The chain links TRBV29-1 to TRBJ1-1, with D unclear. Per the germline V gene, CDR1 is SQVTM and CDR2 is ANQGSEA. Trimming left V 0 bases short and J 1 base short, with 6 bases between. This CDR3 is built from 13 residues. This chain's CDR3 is CSVEDTGNTEAFF. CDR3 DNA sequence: TGCAGCGTTGAAGACACCGGGAACACTGAAGCTTTCTTT. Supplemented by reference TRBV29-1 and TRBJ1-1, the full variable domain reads SAVISQKPSRDICQRGTSLTIQCQVDSQVTMMFWYRQQPGQSLTLIATANQGSEATYESGFVIDKFPISRPNLTFSTLTVSNMSPEDSSIYLCSVEDTGNTEAFFGQGTRLTVV.

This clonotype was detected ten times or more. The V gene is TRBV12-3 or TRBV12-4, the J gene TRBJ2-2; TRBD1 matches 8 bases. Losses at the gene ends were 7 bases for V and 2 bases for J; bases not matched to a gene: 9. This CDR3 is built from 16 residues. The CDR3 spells CASNPGGPLNTGELFF. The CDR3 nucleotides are TGTGCCAGCAACCCAGGGGGCCCTTTAAACACCGGGGAGCTGTTTTTT.

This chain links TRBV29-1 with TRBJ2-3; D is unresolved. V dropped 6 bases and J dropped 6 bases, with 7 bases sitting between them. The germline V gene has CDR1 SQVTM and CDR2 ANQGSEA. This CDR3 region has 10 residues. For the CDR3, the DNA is TGCAGCGTGCTACACGATACGCAGTATTTT. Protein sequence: CSVLHDTQYF.